This T cell receptor beta chain was obtained from a study of cytomegalovirus exposure and HLA in healthy donors. Study findings and constraints: It was taken for granted in presence/absence analyses that sequencing depth across donors was roughly uniform. In a later analysis, an Asian-associated ancestry cluster reportedly showed fewer N-insertions than the approximately 610-donor mean.

V dropped 5 bases and J dropped 4; count of bases not matched to a gene: 8. This CDR3 comprises 14 residues. Germline CDR1 and CDR2: MNHEY and SMNVEV (reference sequence). Turning to this clone: The antigen is not known.

Primers for the PCR totalled 60 Vbeta and 13 Jbeta. Clones were read by immunoSEQ multiplex PCR, and TCRdb kept only the in-frame ones, dropping some. The sample has around 45,000 clones; approximately 67% are singletons. Sequencing was carried out using PBMCs. The TCR sequence derives from a man aged 25 to 45 in good health and CMV-seronegative. J is TRBJ2-7 and V is TRBV27, with 7 bases that match TRBD2. CDR3 residues: CASSVGLAAYEQYF. In DNA, the CDR3 is TGTGCCAGCAGTGTAGGCCTAGCGGCTTACGAGCAGTACTTC.